These 26 T cell receptor beta chains were all obtained from the same sample, sequenced in a study of blood T cells in healthy people across ages. A J-beta primer mix and a sample-barcoded 5' primer were used in a second PCR of roughly 7 to 12 cycles. MiXCR, applied by TCRdb to the 5' RACE reads, yields one record per CDR3 protein. The sample carries roughly 1,500,000 distinct CDR3 sequences, 42% recorded once. The specimen sequenced was blood. The receptors derive from a woman between 18 and 29 years old in good health.

The chain employs TRBV30 and TRBJ1-5, with a possible D match to TRBD1 (5 bases). Germline-derived CDR1 and CDR2 are GTSNPN and SVGIG (reference sequence). The CDR3 is made up of 14 amino acids. V was clipped by 7 bases and J by 2 bases, with 15 bases between them. CDR3 coding DNA: TGTGCCTCCCGGGGCCCGTTGGGCAATCAGCCCCAGCATTTT. It encodes CASRGPLGNQPQHF.

This clonotype was seen more than once but under ten times. This chain links TRBV7-9 with TRBJ2-7; D is unresolved. The length of the CDR3 is 13 residues. Trimming pared 2 bases from V and 6 bases from J, leaving 11 bases between. Germline assignment: CDR1 SEHNR and CDR2 FQNEAQ (reference sequence). The CDR3 sequence: CASSLRLVGEQYF. As DNA, the CDR3 is TGTGCCAGCAGCTTAAGGCTAGTCGGCGAGCAGTACTTC.

This clonotype showed up just a few times. The genes are TRBV4-1 and TRBJ1-2, with a tentative D call TRBD1 (5 bases). Per the germline V gene, CDR1 is MGHRA and CDR2 is YSYEKL. V was trimmed by 0 bases and J by 2 bases, leaving 10 bases between them. The CDR3 is 15 amino acids. This chain's CDR3 is CASSQDGAGNYGYTF. The CDR3 coding sequence is TGCGCCAGCAGCCAAGATGGGGCAGGGAACTATGGCTACACCTTC.

The chain has TRBV25-1 and TRBJ2-3; D is ambiguous. CDR1 is MGHDK and CDR2 is SYGVNS in the germline V gene. Trimming took off 6 bases at V and 6 bases at J, with 19 bases between the two ends. CDR3 length: 15 amino acids. The CDR3 DNA reads as TGTGCCAGCAGCCCGACCGGGCGGAAGTCGGATACGCAGTATTTT. Its protein is CASSPTGRKSDTQYF.

A single count supports this clonotype. The chain joins TRBV7-2 to TRBJ2-3; D gene uncertain. The CDR3 runs to 14 residues. Trimming took off 5 bases at V and 1 base at J, with 10 bases between the two ends. The germline V gene encodes CDR1 SGHTA and CDR2 FQGNSA. This CDR3 reads CTSSRNLGTDTQYF. In DNA, the CDR3 is TGTACCAGCAGCCGAAACCTCGGCACAGATACGCAGTATTTT. Complete variable domain (other parts from reference TRBV7-2 and TRBJ2-3): GAGVSQSPSNKVTEKGKDVELRCDPISGHTALYWYRQSLGQGLEFLIYFQGNSAPDKSGLPSDRFSAERTGGSVSTLTIQRTQQEDSAVYLCTSSRNLGTDTQYFGPGTRLTVL.

The gene calls are TRBV12-3 or TRBV12-4 and TRBJ2-3; D gene unclear. V was clipped by 5 bases and J by 1 base, with 7 bases between them. The CDR3 has 13 amino acids. The CDR3: CASSHQGTDTQYF. Written as DNA, the CDR3 is TGTGCCAGCAGTCACCAAGGCACAGATACGCAGTATTTT.

This chain links TRBV7-2 with TRBJ2-7; 12 nucleotides match TRBD2. Germline CDR1 is SGHTA and CDR2 is FQGNSA. The junction had 9 bases not matched to a gene; V was cut back by 5 bases and J by 7 bases. The CDR3 has 15 residues. The CDR3 nucleotides are TGTGCCAGCAGCACGACTAGCGGGAGTTATAATGAGCAGTACTTC. It translates to CASSTTSGSYNEQYF.

Regarding this clonotype: Its ends do not fully match the called genes, so a read error is possible. The rearrangement joins TRBV3-1 to TRBJ2-7; tentatively, D is TRBD2 (6 bases). Germline V lookup: CDR1 LGHDT, CDR2 YNNKEL (reference sequence). This CDR3 is 14 amino acids long. The CDR3 here is CASRQSGSTYEQYF. The CDR3 DNA is TGTGCCAGCCGCCAGTCCGGGAGTACCTACGAGCAGTACTTC.

J is TRBJ2-7 and V is TRBV20-1; perhaps TRBD1 as D (6 bases). Per the germline V gene, CDR1 is DFQATT and CDR2 is SNEGSKA (reference sequence). The V gene lost 6 bases and the J gene lost 2 bases, with 14 bases spanning the gap. The CDR3 extends over 13 amino acids. This CDR3 reads CSATSGDTYEQYF. CDR3 in DNA: TGCAGTGCAACCTCAGGGGATACCTACGAGCAGTACTTC.

The gene calls are TRBV10-1 and TRBJ2-4, with 8 bases matching TRBD1. The J call may be wrong; the DNA end is better matched by TRBJ2-7. Germline CDR1 WNHNN, CDR2 SYGVQD (reference sequence). The CDR3 is 13 residues long. DNA for the CDR3: TGCGCCAGCAGTGGGACAGGGATCGGCGAGCAGTACTTC. Translating it yields CASSGTGIGEQYF.

This clonotype was seen a handful of times. The rearrangement links TRBV6-1 to TRBJ2-1; 11 bases fit TRBD2. The J segment lost 3 bases and the V segment lost 4 bases, leaving 5 bases of the junction unmatched. This CDR3 is built from 16 residues. The germline gives CDR1 MNHNS, CDR2 SASEGT. The CDR3 protein is CASSVLTSGVYNEQFF. Here the CDR3 DNA reads TGTGCCAGCAGTGTACTGACTAGCGGGGTCTACAATGAGCAGTTCTTC.

The sample holds a few counts of this clonotype. This rearrangement joins TRBV10-3 to TRBJ2-7; the D gene is possibly TRBD2 (5 bases). This CDR3 is 15 amino acids long. CDR1 and CDR2 (germline): ENHRY, SYGVKD. V dropped 0 bases and J dropped 5 bases, with 14 bases sitting between them. The CDR3 reads CAISESGVFGDEQYF. CDR3 bases: TGTGCCATCAGTGAGTCGGGTGTCTTCGGGGACGAGCAGTACTTC.

The chain employs TRBV7-2 and TRBJ1-4, with TRBD1 as a possible D gene (5 bases). Germline lookup yields CDR1 SGHTA and CDR2 FQGNSA. CDR3 length: 15 residues. V lost 3 bases and J 5 bases, leaving 13 bases between the germline ends. Here the CDR3 reads CASSFKQGWNEKLFF. The CDR3 DNA sequence: TGTGCCAGCAGCTTTAAGCAGGGTTGGAATGAAAAACTGTTTTTT.

V and J are TRBV20-1 and TRBJ1-6; 7 nucleotides line up with TRBD1. CDR3 length: 15 amino acids. V was clipped by 6 bases and J by 8 bases; unmatched bases: 13. The V gene's germline CDR1 is DFQATT and CDR2 SNEGSKA (reference sequence). The CDR3 nucleotides read TGCAGTGCCCGACAGGGAGTACTATCGGATTCACCCCTCCACTTT. It is translated as CSARQGVLSDSPLHF.

This clonotype was observed a handful of times. This sequence joins TRBV10-3 and TRBJ2-1, with TRBD1 matching 9 bases. The CDR3 spans 13 residues. The germline V gene has CDR1 ENHRY and CDR2 SYGVKD. With V trimmed by 6 bases and J by 10 bases, 7 bases remained unmatched. CDR3 in amino acids: CAISLTGGREQFF. In nucleotides, the CDR3 is TGTGCCATCAGCTTGACAGGGGGGAGGGAGCAGTTCTTC.

The rearrangement links TRBV5-1 to TRBJ2-3; D remains ambiguous. V lost 0 bases to trimming and J lost 2 bases, with 10 bases between them. Germline V gives CDR1 SGHRS, CDR2 YFSETQ. CDR3 size: 15 residues. The CDR3 sequence is CASSLASYATDTQYF. CDR3 nucleotides: TGCGCCAGCAGCTTGGCCTCGTACGCCACAGATACGCAGTATTTT. Full variable domain (outside the CDR3, taken from reference TRBV5-1 and TRBJ2-3): KAGVTQTPRYLIKTRGQQVTLSCSPISGHRSVSWYQQTPGQGLQFLFEYFSETQRNKGNFPGRFSGRQFSNSRSEMNVSTLELGDSALYLCASSLASYATDTQYFGPGTRLTVL.

CDR3 protein: CASGRDSRPPGQFF. The CDR3 region has the DNA TGTGCCAGCGGAAGGGATAGCCGCCCGCCTGGGCAGTTCTTC. The chain employs TRBV2 and TRBJ2-1; D gene ambiguous. This CDR3 has 14 residues. Germline V gene lookup returns CDR1 SNHLY and CDR2 FYNNEI. Trimming removed 8 bases from V and 12 bases from J, with 23 bases in between.

The chain links TRBV5-6 to TRBJ2-3; 10 bases agree with TRBD2. V trimming: 4 bases; J trimming: 3 bases; junction bases outside the gene matches: 5. CDR1 and CDR2 (germline): SGHDT, YYEEEE. This CDR3 has 15 residues. The CDR3 is CASSMASGGTDTQYF. CDR3 DNA sequence: TGTGCCAGCAGCATGGCTAGCGGGGGAACAGATACGCAGTATTTT.

The genes are TRBV10-3 and TRBJ2-3; 11 bases map to TRBD2. V dropped 0 bases and J dropped 0; count of bases not matched to a gene: 11. Germline CDR1 reads ENHRY; CDR2 reads SYGVKD. This CDR3 spans 20 amino acids. The CDR3 region has the DNA TGTGCCATCAGTGAGTCTCCTAGCGGGGGGCTTCCCCTCAGCACAGATACGCAGTATTTT. Its protein is CAISESPSGGLPLSTDTQYF.

This clonotype has more than one count but fewer than ten. The chain couples TRBV5-1 to TRBJ2-1, with 10 bases aligning to TRBD2. This CDR3 contains 17 residues. J lost 0 bases, V lost 2 bases, and 5 bases had no gene match. CDR1 and CDR2 (germline): SGHRS, YFSETQ. The CDR3 loop is CASSFLAGVPSYNEQFF. CDR3 sequence (DNA): TGCGCCAGCAGCTTCCTAGCGGGAGTCCCCTCCTACAATGAGCAGTTCTTC.

The CDR3 DNA reads TGTGCCAGCAGCGCCTGGACACGTAGGCAGAGCTACACCTTC. Translating gives CASSAWTRRQSYTF. The genes are TRBV7-9 and TRBJ1-2, with a tentative D call TRBD1 (5 bases). Trimming removed 5 bases from V and 9 bases from J, with 19 bases in between. Germline loops: CDR1 SEHNR, CDR2 FQNEAQ (reference sequence). This CDR3 is built from 14 residues.

This clonotype was picked up a small number of times. The CDR3 region has the DNA TGTGCCAGCAGTGAAATTGGTTCTAAAGCTTTCTTT. It yields the protein CASSEIGSKAFF. This chain connects TRBV2 to TRBJ1-1; no definite D call. The germline CDR1 and CDR2 sequences are SNHLY and FYNNEI. Trimming left V 2 bases short and J 9 bases short, with 10 bases between. CDR3 length equals 12 residues.

The V gene is TRBV4-1, the J gene TRBJ2-1; D ambiguous. The germline V gene has CDR1 MGHRA and CDR2 YSYEKL. V was pared by 0 bases and J by 9 bases, with 6 bases between. The CDR3 sequence is 12 residues long. Here the CDR3 DNA reads TGCGCCAGCAGCCAAGATCGGGCTGAGCAGTTCTTC. This gives the protein CASSQDRAEQFF.

This sequence joins TRBV20-1 and TRBJ1-5; D not certain. CDR3 length equals 15 residues. Germline lookup yields CDR1 DFQATT and CDR2 SNEGSKA (reference sequence). V shed 0 bases and J shed 7 bases, with 16 bases lying between them. CDR3 in amino acids: CSARDLPGREQPQHF. The CDR3 coding sequence is TGCAGTGCTAGAGATCTACCAGGAAGGGAGCAGCCCCAGCATTTT.

Only one count was recorded for this clonotype. V usage is TRBV12-3 or TRBV12-4 and J usage is TRBJ2-7; D is perhaps TRBD2 (5 bases). The V gene lost 6 bases and the J gene lost 7 bases, with 19 bases spanning the gap. The CDR3 length is 14 residues. CDR3: CASRQAADGKEQYF. CDR3 DNA: TGTGCCAGCAGACAAGCGGCCGACGGCAAGGAGCAGTACTTC.

The genes are TRBV6-1 and TRBJ1-4; 8 bases map to TRBD1. The CDR3 extends over 16 amino acids. From germline, CDR1 is MNHNS and CDR2 SASEGT. V was pared by 3 bases and J by 5 bases, with 8 bases of the junction left unmatched. CDR3 in DNA: TGTGCCAGCAGTGACCACCTCCGGGACAGGAATGAAAAACTGTTTTTT. It translates to CASSDHLRDRNEKLFF.